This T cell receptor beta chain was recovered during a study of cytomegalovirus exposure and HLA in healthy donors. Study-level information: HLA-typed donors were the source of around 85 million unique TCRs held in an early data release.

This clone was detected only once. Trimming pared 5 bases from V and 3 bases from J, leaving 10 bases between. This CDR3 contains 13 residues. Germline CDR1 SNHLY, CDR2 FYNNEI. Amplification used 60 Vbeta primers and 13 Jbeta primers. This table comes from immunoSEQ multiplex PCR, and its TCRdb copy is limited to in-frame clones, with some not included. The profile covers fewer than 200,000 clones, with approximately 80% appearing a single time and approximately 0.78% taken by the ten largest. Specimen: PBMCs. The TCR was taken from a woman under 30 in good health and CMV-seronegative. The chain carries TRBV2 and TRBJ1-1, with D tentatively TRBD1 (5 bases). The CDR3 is CASSLAGDTEAFF. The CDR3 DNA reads TGTGCCAGCAGTCTGGCGGGGGACACTGAAGCTTTCTTT.